The present entry profiles one TCR beta chain with its context. Cohort 3 recovery required two negative PCRs, clearance, or symptom resolution. The germline V gene has CDR1 SGHNT and CDR2 YYREEE (reference sequence). The V gene end was trimmed by 2 bases and the J gene end by 9 bases; junction bases not matched to a gene: 9. The CDR3 runs 14 residues. The data were produced by immunoSEQ multiplex PCR, yet TCRdb's version contains in-frame clones alone and is incomplete. The sample includes about 290,000 clones, approximately 91% of them seen just once. The sample originates from a study of blood T cell repertoires in COVID-19. Study summary: Acute and convalescent COVID-19 specimens originated in the United States, Italy and Spain.

The receptor's source is a woman aged 40 to 55 who had recovered from COVID-19. The gene calls are TRBV5-4 and TRBJ2-5; 8 positions agree with TRBD2. The sequenced sample was PBMCs or T cells enriched from blood (not recorded which). The CDR3 reads CASSFPGTRDSQYF. Here the CDR3 DNA reads TGTGCCAGCAGCTTCCCCGGGACTAGGGATTCCCAGTACTTC. The entire variable domain, with the rest obtained from reference TRBV5-4 and TRBJ2-5, is as follows: ETGVTQSPTHLIKTRGQQVTLRCSSQSGHNTVSWYQQALGQGPQFIFQYYREEENGRGNFPPRFSGLQFPNYSSELNVNALELDDSALYLCASSFPGTRDSQYFGPGTRLLVL.